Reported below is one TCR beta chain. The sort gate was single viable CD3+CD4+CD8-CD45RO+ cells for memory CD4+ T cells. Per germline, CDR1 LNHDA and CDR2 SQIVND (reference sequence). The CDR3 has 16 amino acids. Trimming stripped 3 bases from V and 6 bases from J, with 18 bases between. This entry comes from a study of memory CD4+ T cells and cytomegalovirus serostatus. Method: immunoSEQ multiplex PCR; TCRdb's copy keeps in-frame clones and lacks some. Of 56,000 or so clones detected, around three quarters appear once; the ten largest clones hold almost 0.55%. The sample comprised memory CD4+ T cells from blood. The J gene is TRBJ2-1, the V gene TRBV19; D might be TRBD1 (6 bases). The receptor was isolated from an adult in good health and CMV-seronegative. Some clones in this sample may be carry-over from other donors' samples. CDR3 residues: CASSMGHDWVGNEQFF. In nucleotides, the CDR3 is TGTGCCAGTAGTATGGGACATGATTGGGTGGGCAATGAGCAGTTCTTC. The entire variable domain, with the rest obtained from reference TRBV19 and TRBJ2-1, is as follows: DGGITQSPKYLFRKEGQNVTLSCEQNLNHDAMYWYRQDPGQGLRLIYYSQIVNDFQKGDIAEGYSVSREKKESFPLTVTSAQKNPTAFYLCASSMGHDWVGNEQFFGPGTRLTVL.